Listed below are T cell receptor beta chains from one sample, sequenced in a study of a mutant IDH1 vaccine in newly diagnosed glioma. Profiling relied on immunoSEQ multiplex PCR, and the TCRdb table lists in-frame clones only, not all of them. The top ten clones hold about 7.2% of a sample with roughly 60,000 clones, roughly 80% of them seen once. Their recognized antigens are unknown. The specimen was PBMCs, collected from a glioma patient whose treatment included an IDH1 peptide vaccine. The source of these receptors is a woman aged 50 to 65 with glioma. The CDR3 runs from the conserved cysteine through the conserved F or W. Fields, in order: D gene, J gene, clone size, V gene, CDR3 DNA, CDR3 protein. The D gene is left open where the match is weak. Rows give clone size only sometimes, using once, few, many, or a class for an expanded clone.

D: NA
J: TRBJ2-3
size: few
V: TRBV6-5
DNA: TGTGCCAGCAGCCCAGGGCAGGGTGTCACAGATACGCAGTATTTT
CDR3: CASSPGQGVTDTQYF

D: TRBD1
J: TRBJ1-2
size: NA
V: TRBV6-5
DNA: TGTGCCAGCAGTCGGACAGGGGATAACTATGGCTACACCTTC
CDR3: CASSRTGDNYGYTF

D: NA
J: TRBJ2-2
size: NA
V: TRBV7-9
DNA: TGTGCCAGCAGCTTAAGGCCCGGGGAGCTGTTTTTT
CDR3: CASSLRPGELFF

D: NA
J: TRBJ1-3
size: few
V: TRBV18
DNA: TGTGCCAGCTCAGCCTTCGGGACTACTGGAAACACCATATATTTT
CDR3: CASSAFGTTGNTIYF

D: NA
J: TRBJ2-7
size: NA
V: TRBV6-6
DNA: TGTGCCAGCAGTTTGCAGGAAACCTACGAGCAGTACTTC
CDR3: CASSLQETYEQYF

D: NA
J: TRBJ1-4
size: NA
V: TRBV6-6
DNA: TGTGCCAGCAGTTCCCCACAGACGGATGAAAAACTGTTTTTT
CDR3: CASSSPQTDEKLFF

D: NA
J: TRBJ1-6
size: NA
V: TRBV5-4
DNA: TGTGCCAGCAGCCGAGTAAGGAACTCCTATAATTCACCCCTCCACTTT
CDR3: CASSRVRNSYNSPLHF

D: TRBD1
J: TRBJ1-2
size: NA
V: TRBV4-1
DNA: TGCGCCAGCAGCCACGACAGGGAAAGGGGCTACACCTTC
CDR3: CASSHDRERGYTF

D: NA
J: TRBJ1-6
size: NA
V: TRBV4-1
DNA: TGCGCCAGCAGCCCTACAGGCACCTCCTATAATTCACCCCTCCACTTT
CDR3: CASSPTGTSYNSPLHF

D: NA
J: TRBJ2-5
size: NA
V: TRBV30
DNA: TGTGCCTGGAAACCCACTATGTACCAAGAGACCCAGTACTTC
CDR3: CAWKPTMYQETQYF

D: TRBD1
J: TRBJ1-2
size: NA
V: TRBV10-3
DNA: TGTGCCATCAGTGGGGGGACAGGGCTTAACTATGGCTACACCTTC
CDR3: CAISGGTGLNYGYTF

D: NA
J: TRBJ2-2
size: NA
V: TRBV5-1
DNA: TGCGCCAGCAGCTTCGCTCCGGGGACCAACACCGGGGAGCTGTTTTTT
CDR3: CASSFAPGTNTGELFF

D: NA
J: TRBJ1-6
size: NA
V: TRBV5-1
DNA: TGCGCCAGCAGCTTGGAGAAGGAGTCACCCCTCCACTTT
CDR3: CASSLEKESPLHF

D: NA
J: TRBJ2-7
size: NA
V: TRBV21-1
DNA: TGTGCCAGCACGGGGGGCAGGCCGTACTTC
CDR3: CASTGGRPYF

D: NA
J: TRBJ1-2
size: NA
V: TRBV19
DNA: TGTGCCAGTAGTATTCCAGGTCGCGGCTACACCTTC
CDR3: CASSIPGRGYTF

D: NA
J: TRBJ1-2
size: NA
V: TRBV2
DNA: TGTGCCAGCAGTGAGCTCGGTAGTGGGGCACCCGTGTCCTTC
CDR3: CASSELGSGAPVSF

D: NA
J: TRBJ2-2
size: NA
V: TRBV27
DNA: TGTGCCAGCAGTGCATTGCAAAGGGGCACCGGGGAGCTGTTTTTT
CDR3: CASSALQRGTGELFF

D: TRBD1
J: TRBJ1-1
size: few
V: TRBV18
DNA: TGTGCCAGCTCACCACCGGACAGGGGGCTGTACACTGAAGCTTTCTTT
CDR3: CASSPPDRGLYTEAFF

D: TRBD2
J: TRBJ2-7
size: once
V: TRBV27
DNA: TGTGCCAGCAGTTCCCGGGAGGGAGAGCAGTACTTC
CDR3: CASSSREGEQYF

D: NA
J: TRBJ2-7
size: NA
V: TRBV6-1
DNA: TGTGCCAGCAGTGAAGAAGTCTTCTACGAGCAGTACTTC
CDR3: CASSEEVFYEQYF

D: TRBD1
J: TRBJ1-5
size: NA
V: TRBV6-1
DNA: TGTGCCAGCAGTGAATCGGGAGGGGGCCATCAGCCCCAGCATTTT
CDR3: CASSESGGGHQPQHF

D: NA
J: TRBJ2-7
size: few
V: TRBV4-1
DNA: TGCGCCAGCAGCCAAGGCTTCCAGCGACTCTACCAATACGAGCAGTACTTC
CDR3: CASSQGFQRLYQYEQYF

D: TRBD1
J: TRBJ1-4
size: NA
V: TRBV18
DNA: TGTGCCAGCTCACCTGGACAGGGGATAATTGAAAAACTGTTTTTT
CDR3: CASSPGQGIIEKLFF

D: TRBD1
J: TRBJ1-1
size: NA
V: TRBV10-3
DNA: TGTGCCAGCGGGACAGGAGCAAACACTGAAGCTTTCTTT
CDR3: CASGTGANTEAFF

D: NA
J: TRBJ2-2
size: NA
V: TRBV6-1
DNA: TGTGCCAGCAGTGAAGTCCGGGGGACCGGGGAGCTGTTTTTT
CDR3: CASSEVRGTGELFF

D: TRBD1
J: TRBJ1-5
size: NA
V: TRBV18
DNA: TGTGCCAGCTCACAAACAGGGGGAACTCAGCCCCAGCATTTT
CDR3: CASSQTGGTQPQHF

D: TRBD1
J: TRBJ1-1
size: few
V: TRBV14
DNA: TGTGCCAGCACCCTAACAGGGGGCACTGAAGCTTTCTTT
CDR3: CASTLTGGTEAFF

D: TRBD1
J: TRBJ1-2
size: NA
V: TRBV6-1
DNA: TGTGCCAGCAATGACCCGGGACAGGAGGTTGGCTACACCTTC
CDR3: CASNDPGQEVGYTF

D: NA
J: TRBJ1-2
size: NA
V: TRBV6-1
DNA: TGTGCCGCCCGGAGCCAAGACTATGGCTACACCTTC
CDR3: CAARSQDYGYTF

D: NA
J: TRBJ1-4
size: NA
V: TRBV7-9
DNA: TGTGCCAGCAGATCTCAGGGTACGGGTGAAAAACTGTTTTTT
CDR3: CASRSQGTGEKLFF

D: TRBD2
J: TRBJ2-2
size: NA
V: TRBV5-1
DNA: TGCGCCAGCAGCGCCGGGACTAGCGGAAAAAACACCGGGGAGCTGTTTTTT
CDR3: CASSAGTSGKNTGELFF

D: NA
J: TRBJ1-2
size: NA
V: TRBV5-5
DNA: TGTGCCAGCAGCTTGGTTGGGCAGGGGTCCTATGGCTACACCTTC
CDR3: CASSLVGQGSYGYTF

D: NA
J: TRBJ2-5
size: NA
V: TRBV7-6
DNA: TGTGCCAGCAGCTTAGGCCAGGCATCAGAGACCCAGTACTTC
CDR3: CASSLGQASETQYF

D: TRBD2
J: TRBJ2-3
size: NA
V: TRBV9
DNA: TGTGCCAGCAGCGTAGCAACTAGCGGGGGAGATACGCAGTATTTT
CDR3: CASSVATSGGDTQYF

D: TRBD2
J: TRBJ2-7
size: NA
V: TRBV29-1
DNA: TGCAGCGCAGGGACTAGCGGGGGGGCCTACGAGCAGTACTTC
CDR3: CSAGTSGGAYEQYF

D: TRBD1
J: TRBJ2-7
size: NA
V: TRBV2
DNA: TGTGCCAGCACTGGACAGGGGGACTCCTACGAGCAGTACTTC
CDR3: CASTGQGDSYEQYF

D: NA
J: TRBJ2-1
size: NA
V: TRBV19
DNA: TGTGCCAGTAGTTATGGGTTTGGAAGCTCCTACAATGAGCAGTTCTTC
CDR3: CASSYGFGSSYNEQFF

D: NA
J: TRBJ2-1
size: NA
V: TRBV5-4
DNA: TGTGCCAGCAGCTTGGACAGGCACAATGAGCAGTTCTTC
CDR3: CASSLDRHNEQFF

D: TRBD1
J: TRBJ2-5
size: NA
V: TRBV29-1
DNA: TGCAGCGTTAAAGGGACAGCCCTCCGGGAGACCCAGTACTTC
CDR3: CSVKGTALRETQYF

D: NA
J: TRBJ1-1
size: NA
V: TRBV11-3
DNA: TGTGCCAGCAACGAGGTGGGTAACACTGAAGCTTTCTTT
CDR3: CASNEVGNTEAFF